This T cell receptor beta chain was observed in a study of OX40 agonist ivuxolimab in advanced cancers. Study-level background: Cancers in dose escalation were hepatocellular, melanoma, renal cell and head and neck. From roughly 23 to 85 years was the age range, with a mean of around 57 years, and 65% to 90% were male.

Whole-study results and caveats: The 0.1-3.0 mg/kg partial responders had among the lowest clonal expansion.

Germline CDR1 reads SGHTA; CDR2 reads FQGNSA. V lost 5 bases, J lost 7 bases, and 21 bases stayed unmatched. The CDR3 consists of 18 residues. Concerning this clone itself: Antigen unknown.

Only in-frame clones appear in the TCRdb table, and some are missing; sequencing was by immunoSEQ multiplex PCR. The sample includes 90,000 to 100,000 clones, roughly four fifths of them seen just once. The J gene is TRBJ1-2, the V gene TRBV7-2; 8 bases align to TRBD1. Sample: CD4+ or CD8+ T cells sorted from blood, taken in a trial of the OX40 agonist ivuxolimab. This receptor was obtained from an adult with an advanced solid tumor such as melanoma, head and neck, liver or kidney cancer. In nucleotides, the CDR3 is TGTGCCAGCAGCCCCATACCGGGGGGTGTCAGGGGGCTTAGTGGCTACACCTTC. Amino acid sequence: CASSPIPGGVRGLSGYTF.